Listed below are T cell receptor beta chains from one sample, sequenced in a study of CD8 T cells in Susac syndrome. One entry per CDR3 protein, called by TCRdb with MiXCR from the immunoSEQ multiplex PCR reads. The sample records around 170,000 distinct CDR3 sequences, approximately 94% being singletons. The sample taken for sequencing was CD4+ T cells from PBMCs. Receptors originate from a human donor with Susac syndrome. CDR3s include the opening cysteine and the closing phenylalanine or tryptophan. The size entry is marked missing in some rows and otherwise reads once, few, many or a size class.

cdr3_aa	v_call	j_call	clone_size
CASSTAGTVYEQYF	TRBV5-1	TRBJ2-7	-
CASSSPGQVNTEAFF	TRBV19	TRBJ1-1	-
CASRAGGTEAFF	TRBV25-1	TRBJ1-1	-
CASSLPGTEAFF	TRBV5-1	TRBJ1-1	-
CSASPTSGGAGELFF	TRBV20-1	TRBJ2-2	-
CASSQEGPIYEQYF	TRBV4-1	TRBJ2-7	-
CASSPRGGGTYNEQFF	TRBV9	TRBJ2-1	-
CSAPLLGETQYF	TRBV20-1	TRBJ2-5	-
CASSEYEQYF	TRBV28	TRBJ2-7	few
CAISESKRGALTDTQYF	TRBV10-3	TRBJ2-3	-
CSVVGGPTSYEQYF	TRBV29-1	TRBJ2-7	-
CASRAEGLTGELFF	TRBV3-1	TRBJ2-2	-
CASRGLAGREQYF	TRBV6-6	TRBJ2-7	-
CASSPPGFSYEQYF	TRBV14	TRBJ2-7	-
CASSEGEGAKAQYF	TRBV9	TRBJ2-7	-
CASGQTKSSGNTIYF	TRBV2	TRBJ1-3	-
CASSVDPGTGGRETQYF	TRBV9	TRBJ2-5	-